This TCR beta chain was captured by sequencing in a study of control samples from healthy donors and cancer patients. Sequencing was performed with immunoSEQ multiplex PCR; in TCRdb, only in-frame clones are kept and a portion is missing. The top ten hold 0.7% to 0.85% of the sample, which has tens of thousands of clones, roughly 92% seen once. CDR3 size: 13 residues. Trimming took 3 bases from V and 4 from J, leaving 10 bases between them. The germline V gene has CDR1 SGHNT and CDR2 YYREEE (reference sequence). Material: PBMCs. The TCR comes from a man aged 25-45 years with colorectal cancer. The J gene is TRBJ2-5, the V gene TRBV5-4; D remains ambiguous. In nucleotides, the CDR3 is TGTGCCAGCAGCTCCAATAGATTAGAGACCCAGTACTTC. Protein: CASSSNRLETQYF.